The T cell receptor (beta chain) described here comes from a study of Tregs in tolerant kidney transplant recipients. Study conclusions and caveats: Activated donor B cell expansion appeared to reveal the most relevant donor-specific TCRbeta repertoire. Validation in larger populations is needed because few patients were studied.

Profiling relied on immunoSEQ multiplex PCR, and the TCRdb table lists in-frame clones only, not all of them. The sample includes about 120,000 clones, about 91% of them seen just once. The CDR3 covers 14 residues. Between the trimmed V and J ends, which lost 6 bases and 0 bases, there was a span of 12 bases. In germline, CDR1 is MNHEY, CDR2 SVGAGI. This clone showed up just once. Antigen: not known. Thawed PBMCs were FACS-sorted into unstimulated CD4+CD25+CD127- regulatory T cells, CD4+CD25- non-regulatory cells, CD4 and CD8 cells. The clonotype comes from a human donor in good health. The chain couples TRBV6-5 to TRBJ2-7; D remains ambiguous. Material for sequencing was CD4+ T cells from blood. The CDR3 reads CASRQLGVSYEQYF. Written as DNA, the CDR3 is TGTGCCAGCAGGCAGCTCGGAGTCTCCTACGAGCAGTACTTC.